Reported below is one TCR beta chain. The target antigen is unknown. The data are from a study of shared clonotypes between healthy human individuals. Overall study: Per-donor plates numbered three CD4 naive, three CD4 memory, two CD8 naive and one CD8 memory. Overall study results and limits: Larger estimated richness was generally recorded for naive subsets relative to memory subsets. Sequencing depth was a factor that was expected to affect clonotype sharing among donors. The four-donor shared clonotypes exceeded non-shared clonotypes in generation probability, with non-shared ones scoring lower.

TCRdb's copy holds only in-frame clones and misses some; the assay was immunoSEQ multiplex PCR. The sample gives millions of clones, around nine tenths of which show up once; about 0.13% is in the top ten. Germline V gene data show CDR1 as MDHEN and CDR2 as SYDVKM. The CDR3 is made up of 14 amino acids. V was clipped by 3 bases and J by 2 bases; unmatched bases: 4. Sequencing input: naive CD4+ T cells sorted from blood. As for subset: CD45RA+ positively selected. The TCR originated in a man aged 18 to 30 in good health. This chain links TRBV28 with TRBJ2-7, with 7 bases identical to TRBD2. The CDR3 loop is CASSLPGLTYEQYF. The CDR3 DNA follows: TGTGCCAGCAGTTTGCCGGGACTAACCTACGAGCAGTACTTC.